This TCR beta chain was retrieved from a study of shared clonotypes between healthy human individuals. Findings and caveats of the study: Generally, estimated richness proved larger in naive subsets than it did in memory subsets.

In the case of this clone: Antigen specificity is unknown.

Several immunoSEQ plates received, in even portions, the genomic DNA of each subset. The repertoire was sequenced with immunoSEQ multiplex PCR; TCRdb's copy has only in-frame clones and lacks some. The sample yields roughly 2 million clones, around 95% seen once. Sequenced material: naive CD4+ T cells sorted from blood. The subset here: CD45RA+ positively selected. The receptor's source is a man between 18 and 29 years old in good health.

CDR3 sequence (DNA): TGCGCCAGCAGCCAAGGGTACGGGAGCACTGAAGCTTTCTTT. Amino acid sequence: CASSQGYGSTEAFF. J is TRBJ1-1 and V is TRBV4-3, with D unclear. Trimming pared 1 base from V and 4 bases from J, leaving 10 bases between. Germline lookup yields CDR1 LGHNA and CDR2 YSLEER. The CDR3 runs to 14 residues.